This TCR beta chain was sequenced during a study of cytomegalovirus exposure and HLA in healthy donors. Regarding this clone: Its antigen remains unidentified.

Broader study findings: For cytomegalovirus status, the classifier reportedly gave diagnoses with high specificity and sensitivity.

V was pared by 4 bases and J by 7 bases, with 10 bases of the junction left unmatched. The CDR3 has 15 residues. In germline, CDR1 is SGHDT, CDR2 YYEEEE. Using immunoSEQ multiplex PCR, the repertoire was profiled, and TCRdb retains in-frame clones only, with some absent. The table shows about 200,000 clones, with more than 65% occurring only once. Material for sequencing was PBMCs. The sequence derives from a woman in her twenties or thirties in good health and CMV-seropositive. V and J are TRBV5-6 and TRBJ2-1; 8 nucleotides match TRBD2. This CDR3 reads CASSPPGGRMNEQFF. CDR3 nucleotide sequence: TGTGCCAGCAGCCCGCCGGGCGGGAGGATGAATGAGCAGTTCTTC. The full variable domain, its missing parts supplied by reference TRBV5-6 and TRBJ2-1, is DAGVTQSPTHLIKTRGQQVTLRCSPKSGHDTVSWYQQALGQGPQFIFQYYEEEERQRGNFPDRFSGHQFPNYSSELNVNALLLGDSALYLCASSPPGGRMNEQFFGPGTRLTVL.